The 24 T cell receptor beta chains listed next were all sequenced from one sample in a study of blood T cell repertoires in COVID-19. Clones were read by immunoSEQ multiplex PCR, and TCRdb kept only the in-frame ones, dropping some. The repertoire holds 350,000 to 450,000 clones, with 85% as singletons. The specimen sequenced was peripheral blood. These receptors all stem from a woman aged 18-29 years with acute or convalescent COVID-19.

Note on this clone: Within the sample, other DNA sequences also encode this same CDR3. J is TRBJ1-3 and V is TRBV6-5; maybe TRBD1 (6 bases). The V end lost 5 bases, the J end lost 1 base, and 9 bases lay between the germline ends. This CDR3 region has 14 residues. Germline V lookup: CDR1 MNHEY, CDR2 SVGAGI. CDR3 sequence: CASSRQASGNTIYF. In DNA, the CDR3 is TGTGCCAGCAGTAGACAGGCATCTGGAAACACCATATATTTT.

Here the CDR3 reads CASSPWTGGLRTEAFF. Written as DNA, the CDR3 is TGCGCCAGCAGTCCTTGGACAGGGGGCTTAAGGACTGAAGCTTTCTTT. The chain couples TRBV10-1 to TRBJ1-1; 11 bases line up with TRBD1. The junction had 10 bases not matched to a gene; V was cut back by 5 bases and J by 5 bases. The length of the CDR3 is 16 residues. CDR1 is WNHNN and CDR2 is SYGVQD in the germline V gene (reference sequence).

The genes are TRBV29-1 and TRBJ1-1; 11 nucleotides agree with TRBD1. The germline gives CDR1 SQVTM, CDR2 ANQGSEA. The J segment lost 5 bases and the V segment lost 6 bases, leaving 5 bases of the junction unmatched. This CDR3 region has 13 residues. Here the CDR3 reads CSVKGQGETEAFF. The CDR3 nucleotides read TGCAGCGTAAAGGGACAGGGGGAAACTGAAGCTTTCTTT.

V and J are TRBV9 and TRBJ1-3; D is uncertain. The length of the CDR3 is 16 residues. The V gene's germline CDR1 is SGDLS and CDR2 YYNGEE. V lost 1 base, J lost 0 bases, and 11 bases lay in between. The CDR3 loop is CASSVYGTSSGNTIYF. DNA for the CDR3: TGTGCCAGCAGCGTATATGGCACCAGCTCTGGAAACACCATATATTTT. The whole variable domain, filled in from reference TRBV9 and TRBJ1-3, reads DSGVTQTPKHLITATGQRVTLRCSPRSGDLSVYWYQQSLDQGLQFLIQYYNGEERAKGNILERFSAQQFPDLHSELNLSSLELGDSALYFCASSVYGTSSGNTIYFGEGSWLTVV.

V gene TRBV4-1 combines with J gene TRBJ2-3; 8 bases align to TRBD2. V was clipped by 0 bases and J by 2 bases; unmatched bases: 10. Germline V CDR1 and CDR2: MGHRA, YSYEKL. CDR3 size: 18 residues. DNA for the CDR3: TGCGCCAGCAGCCAAGAGGGAGCGCGGGAGGAAGACACAGATACGCAGTATTTT. Translation: CASSQEGAREEDTDTQYF.

The rearrangement links TRBV6-5 to TRBJ2-5; TRBD1 aligns across 9 bases. Trimming took 2 bases from V and 5 from J; bases not matched to a gene: 9. CDR1 is MNHEY, CDR2 SVGAGI, per germline. The CDR3 loop spans 16 amino acids. As DNA, the CDR3 is TGTGCCAGCAGTTACGGGGTACAGGGGGCGGGGGAGACCCAGTACTTC. It yields the protein CASSYGVQGAGETQYF.

The gene calls are TRBV6-6 and TRBJ1-4, with D unclear. V was shortened by 1 base and J by 7 bases, with 10 bases between the two germline ends. The germline CDR1 and CDR2 sequences are MNHNY and SVGAGI (reference sequence). CDR3 size: 14 residues. CDR3 coding DNA: TGTGCCAGCAGTTACTACGAAGCGGGTGAAAAACTGTTTTTT. Translation: CASSYYEAGEKLFF.

J is TRBJ2-5 and V is TRBV21-1; no DNA check was done on the table's D call, TRBD1. TRBV21-1 is a pseudogene locus. The CDR3 extends over 13 amino acids. In DNA, the CDR3 is TGTGCCAGCAGCAGAGACAGGGATGAGACCCAGTACTTC. Its protein is CASSRDRDETQYF.

The chain joins TRBV5-1 to TRBJ1-1; no clear D. The CDR3 extends over 14 amino acids. V lost 6 bases and J lost 2, with 14 bases in between. Germline V gene sequence: CDR1 SGHRS, CDR2 YFSETQ. CDR3 DNA: TGCGCCAGCACACTACAACCTGGAAACACTGAAGCTTTCTTT. The encoded protein is CASTLQPGNTEAFF.

The chain employs TRBV4-2 and TRBJ1-6; TRBD1 agrees at 8 bases. Germline assignment: CDR1 LGHNA and CDR2 YNFKEQ. After removal of 0 bases from V and 7 bases from J, the junction contained 8 bases not matched to a gene. The CDR3 extends over 17 amino acids. The CDR3 loop is CASSQDFWGQENSPLHF. In DNA form, the CDR3 reads TGTGCCAGCAGCCAAGATTTCTGGGGACAGGAGAATTCACCCCTCCACTTT.

This clone has only one observation. The chain has TRBV7-3 and TRBJ2-2, with 8 bases lining up with TRBD2. CDR3 length equals 21 residues. Germline CDR1 reads SGHTA; CDR2 reads FQGTGA. Unmatched junction bases numbered 19, after V lost 0 bases and J lost 4 bases. In DNA form, the CDR3 reads TGTGCCAGCAGCTTAACTTTTTTCGGGGCGGGAGGAGATCCTACCACCGGGGAGCTGTTTTTT. Its protein is CASSLTFFGAGGDPTTGELFF. The full variable domain, its missing parts supplied by reference TRBV7-3 and TRBJ2-2, is GAGVSQTPSNKVTEKGKYVELRCDPISGHTALYWYRQSLGQGPEFLIYFQGTGAADDSGLPNDRFFAVRPEGSVSTLKIQRTERGDSAVYLCASSLTFFGAGGDPTTGELFFGEGSRLTVL.

This rearrangement joins TRBV6-5 to TRBJ1-1; D might be TRBD1 (6 bases). There are 14 residues in the CDR3. Per germline, CDR1 MNHEY and CDR2 SVGAGI. V lost 2 bases and J 5 bases, leaving 12 bases between the germline ends. The CDR3 DNA follows: TGTGCCAGCAGTTACACAGGGCTTGGGACTGAAGCTTTCTTT. It codes for CASSYTGLGTEAFF.

The count of this clone is one. The V gene is TRBV5-1, the J gene TRBJ2-3, with D possibly being TRBD1 (6 bases). CDR3 length: 15 amino acids. Germline CDR1 and CDR2: SGHRS and YFSETQ. The V end lost 4 bases, the J end lost 1 base, and 13 bases lay between the germline ends. The CDR3, as DNA: TGCGCCAGCAGCGGAAATCCAGGGGGCACAGATACGCAGTATTTT. This encodes CASSGNPGGTDTQYF.

This rearrangement joins TRBV6-1 to TRBJ2-3; 7 bases align to TRBD2. The J segment lost 4 bases and the V segment lost 4 bases, leaving 17 bases of the junction unmatched. CDR1 MNHNS and CDR2 SASEGT come from the germline V gene. The CDR3 runs 18 residues. The CDR3 bases are TGTGCCAGCAGTGCAGCGTCCGGGGCGCGGGAGTTGGCAGATACGCAGTATTTT. It is translated as CASSAASGARELADTQYF.

The V gene is TRBV27, the J gene TRBJ2-2; tentative D call: TRBD2 (6 bases). With 5 bases removed from V and 6 bases from J, the gap between germline ends came to 13 bases. This CDR3 has 14 amino acids. Germline CDR1 is MNHEY and CDR2 is SMNVEV (reference sequence). The CDR3 bases are TGTGCCAGCAGTGCCCGGAGGGCCGCCGGGGAGCTGTTTTTT. Its protein product is CASSARRAAGELFF.

The rearrangement uses TRBV12-5 and TRBJ2-1; 13 bases align to TRBD2. With 3 bases clipped from V and 3 bases from J, the junction kept 5 bases outside the gene matches. Germline V gene data show CDR1 as LGHNT and CDR2 as FRNRAP. The CDR3 runs to 17 residues. The DNA of the CDR3 is TGTGCTAGTGGTTTACTAGCGGGAGGGCCTGACTACAATGAGCAGTTCTTC. It yields the protein CASGLLAGGPDYNEQFF.

V is TRBV6-5 and J is TRBJ1-5; 7 bases line up with TRBD1. CDR1 is MNHEY, CDR2 SVGAGI, per germline. The CDR3 contains 13 residues. Trimming cost V 7 bases and J 5 bases; bases outside gene matches: 5. The CDR3 nucleotides are TGTGCCAGCAACCGGGACAGATATCAGCCCCAGCATTTT. Translation gives CASNRDRYQPQHF.

The rearrangement links TRBV28 to TRBJ1-6; a weak D match, TRBD1 (6 bases). V dropped 5 bases and J dropped 2 bases, with 19 bases sitting between them. The CDR3 has 18 residues. From germline, CDR1 is MDHEN and CDR2 SYDVKM. The CDR3 sequence: CASSRPDRHGPYNSPLHF. The CDR3 DNA follows: TGTGCCAGCAGTAGGCCAGACAGGCATGGGCCCTATAATTCACCCCTCCACTTT.

The table lists this clone with a few counts. The rearrangement uses TRBV25-1 and TRBJ2-2, with D possibly TRBD1 on 5 matching bases. Trimming shortened V by 6 bases and J by 1 base, and 12 bases separated the two germline ends. Per the germline V gene, CDR1 is MGHDK and CDR2 is SYGVNS. This CDR3 is 15 amino acids long. The CDR3 DNA follows: TGTGCCAGCAGAGACAGCCTAGGGAACACCGGGGAGCTGTTTTTT. It specifies CASRDSLGNTGELFF.

This chain links TRBV27 with TRBJ2-1, with TRBD2 identical over 7 bases. CDR1 is MNHEY and CDR2 is SMNVEV in the germline V gene (reference sequence). V was pared by 6 bases and J by 4 bases, with 6 bases of the junction left unmatched. This CDR3 has 14 amino acids. For the CDR3, the DNA is TGTGCCAGCAGCACTCTAGCGGAGTACAATGAGCAGTTCTTC. Encoded protein: CASSTLAEYNEQFF.

The table lists this clone with a count of one. V gene TRBV28 combines with J gene TRBJ1-5, with 8 bases lining up with TRBD1. Germline-derived CDR1 and CDR2 are MDHEN and SYDVKM. CDR3 length: 16 residues. The trim removed 1 base at V and 2 bases at J, leaving 4 bases unmatched. For the CDR3, the DNA is TGTGCCAGCAGTTTATTCGGACAGGGCCGCAATCAGCCCCAGCATTTT. Its translation is CASSLFGQGRNQPQHF.

V usage is TRBV12-3 or TRBV12-4 and J usage is TRBJ1-5; 7 bases are a match to TRBD1. The trim removed 6 bases at V and 7 bases at J, leaving 6 bases unmatched. The CDR3 has 13 amino acids. CDR3 coding DNA: TGTGCCAGCAGAACAGGGGTTGGGCAGCCCCAGCATTTT. Translated: CASRTGVGQPQHF.

J is TRBJ1-1 and V is TRBV6-5; 7 bases are shared with TRBD1. Germline V gene sequence: CDR1 MNHEY, CDR2 SVGAGI. There are 15 residues in the CDR3. V was pared by 2 bases and J by 0 bases, with 3 bases of the junction left unmatched. CDR3 sequence: CASSYQTGLNTEAFF. CDR3 coding DNA: TGTGCCAGCAGTTACCAGACAGGGCTGAACACTGAAGCTTTCTTT.

J is TRBJ2-3 and V is TRBV7-7; weak D call: TRBD2 (6 bases). Germline V CDR1 and CDR2: SSHAT, FNYEAQ (reference sequence). The length of the CDR3 is 15 residues. With 5 bases removed from V and 2 bases from J, the gap between germline ends came to 14 bases. The CDR3 loop is CASSPAGHYTDTQYF. The CDR3 DNA reads as TGTGCCAGCAGCCCCGCGGGGCACTACACAGATACGCAGTATTTT.